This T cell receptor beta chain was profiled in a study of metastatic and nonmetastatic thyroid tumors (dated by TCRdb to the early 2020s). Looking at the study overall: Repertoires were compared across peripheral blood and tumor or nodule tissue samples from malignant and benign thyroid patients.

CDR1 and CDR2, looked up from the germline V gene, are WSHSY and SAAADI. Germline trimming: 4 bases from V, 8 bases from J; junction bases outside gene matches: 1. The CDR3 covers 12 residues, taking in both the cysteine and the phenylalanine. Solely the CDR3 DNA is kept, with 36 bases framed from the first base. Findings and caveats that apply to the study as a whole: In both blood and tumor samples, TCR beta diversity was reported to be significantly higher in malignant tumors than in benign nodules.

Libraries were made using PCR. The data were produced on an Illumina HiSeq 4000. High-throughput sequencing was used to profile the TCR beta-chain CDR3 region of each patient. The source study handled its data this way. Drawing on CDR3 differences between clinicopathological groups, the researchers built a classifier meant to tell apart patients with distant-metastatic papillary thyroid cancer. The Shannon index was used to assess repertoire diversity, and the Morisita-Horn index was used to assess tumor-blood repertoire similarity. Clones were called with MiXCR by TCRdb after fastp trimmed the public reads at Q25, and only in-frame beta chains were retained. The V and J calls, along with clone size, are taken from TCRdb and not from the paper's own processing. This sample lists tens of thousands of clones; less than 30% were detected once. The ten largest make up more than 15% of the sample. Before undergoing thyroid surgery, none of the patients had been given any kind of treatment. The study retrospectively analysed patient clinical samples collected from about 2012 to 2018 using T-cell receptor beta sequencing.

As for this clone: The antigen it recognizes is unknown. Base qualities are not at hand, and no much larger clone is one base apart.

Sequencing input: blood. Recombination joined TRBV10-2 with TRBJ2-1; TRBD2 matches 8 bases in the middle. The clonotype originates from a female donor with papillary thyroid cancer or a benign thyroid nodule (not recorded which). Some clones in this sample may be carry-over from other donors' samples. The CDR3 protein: CASSATSDEQFF. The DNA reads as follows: TGCGCCAGCAGTGCGACTAGCGATGAGCAGTTCTTC.